This T cell receptor beta chain stems from a study of cytomegalovirus exposure and HLA in healthy donors. Points from the study as a whole: The classifier, whose performance was assessed in both the original and validation cohorts, reportedly diagnosed cytomegalovirus status with high specificity and sensitivity. The investigators catalogued under 200 TCR beta chains as cytomegalovirus-associated. According to a subsequent analysis, TCR clusters from the first cohort were inclined to appear together in the 130 or so validation repertoires. Most sequenced TCRs were rare (though some public TCRs occurred in many donors).

TCRdb's table, derived via immunoSEQ multiplex PCR, lists solely in-frame clones and lacks some. Of some 150,000 clones in the sample, 94% are singletons; the top ten hold less than 2%. A word on this clone: Antigen specificity is unknown.

The CDR3 is 19 amino acids. In germline, CDR1 is SGHAT, CDR2 FQNNGV. Germline trimming cut 2 bases from V and 2 bases from J; bases unmatched to any gene: 13. This chain links TRBV11-2 with TRBJ2-3; 10 bases agree with TRBD1. This TCR was sampled from a man aged 18-30 years in good health and CMV-seropositive. Sample: PBMCs. The chain's CDR3 is CASSLIGQGVGGYTDTQYF. CDR3 DNA sequence: TGTGCCAGCAGCTTAATAGGACAGGGGGTTGGTGGATACACAGATACGCAGTATTTT.